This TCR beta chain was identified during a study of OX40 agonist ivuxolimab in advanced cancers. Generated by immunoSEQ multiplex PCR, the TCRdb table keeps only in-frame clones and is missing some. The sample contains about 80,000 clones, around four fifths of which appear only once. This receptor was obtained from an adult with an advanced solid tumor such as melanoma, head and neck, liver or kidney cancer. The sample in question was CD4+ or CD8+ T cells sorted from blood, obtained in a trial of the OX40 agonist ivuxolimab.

CDR3 coding DNA: TGCGCCAGCAGCTTGGGTCCGACTAGCGGATCAAACAATGAGCAGTTCTTC. Its translation: CASSLGPTSGSNNEQFF. V and J are TRBV5-1 and TRBJ2-1; 9 bases agree with TRBD2. The CDR3 runs to 17 residues. V lost 0 bases, J lost 5 bases, and 9 bases stayed unmatched. Germline CDR1 reads SGHRS; CDR2 reads YFSETQ.